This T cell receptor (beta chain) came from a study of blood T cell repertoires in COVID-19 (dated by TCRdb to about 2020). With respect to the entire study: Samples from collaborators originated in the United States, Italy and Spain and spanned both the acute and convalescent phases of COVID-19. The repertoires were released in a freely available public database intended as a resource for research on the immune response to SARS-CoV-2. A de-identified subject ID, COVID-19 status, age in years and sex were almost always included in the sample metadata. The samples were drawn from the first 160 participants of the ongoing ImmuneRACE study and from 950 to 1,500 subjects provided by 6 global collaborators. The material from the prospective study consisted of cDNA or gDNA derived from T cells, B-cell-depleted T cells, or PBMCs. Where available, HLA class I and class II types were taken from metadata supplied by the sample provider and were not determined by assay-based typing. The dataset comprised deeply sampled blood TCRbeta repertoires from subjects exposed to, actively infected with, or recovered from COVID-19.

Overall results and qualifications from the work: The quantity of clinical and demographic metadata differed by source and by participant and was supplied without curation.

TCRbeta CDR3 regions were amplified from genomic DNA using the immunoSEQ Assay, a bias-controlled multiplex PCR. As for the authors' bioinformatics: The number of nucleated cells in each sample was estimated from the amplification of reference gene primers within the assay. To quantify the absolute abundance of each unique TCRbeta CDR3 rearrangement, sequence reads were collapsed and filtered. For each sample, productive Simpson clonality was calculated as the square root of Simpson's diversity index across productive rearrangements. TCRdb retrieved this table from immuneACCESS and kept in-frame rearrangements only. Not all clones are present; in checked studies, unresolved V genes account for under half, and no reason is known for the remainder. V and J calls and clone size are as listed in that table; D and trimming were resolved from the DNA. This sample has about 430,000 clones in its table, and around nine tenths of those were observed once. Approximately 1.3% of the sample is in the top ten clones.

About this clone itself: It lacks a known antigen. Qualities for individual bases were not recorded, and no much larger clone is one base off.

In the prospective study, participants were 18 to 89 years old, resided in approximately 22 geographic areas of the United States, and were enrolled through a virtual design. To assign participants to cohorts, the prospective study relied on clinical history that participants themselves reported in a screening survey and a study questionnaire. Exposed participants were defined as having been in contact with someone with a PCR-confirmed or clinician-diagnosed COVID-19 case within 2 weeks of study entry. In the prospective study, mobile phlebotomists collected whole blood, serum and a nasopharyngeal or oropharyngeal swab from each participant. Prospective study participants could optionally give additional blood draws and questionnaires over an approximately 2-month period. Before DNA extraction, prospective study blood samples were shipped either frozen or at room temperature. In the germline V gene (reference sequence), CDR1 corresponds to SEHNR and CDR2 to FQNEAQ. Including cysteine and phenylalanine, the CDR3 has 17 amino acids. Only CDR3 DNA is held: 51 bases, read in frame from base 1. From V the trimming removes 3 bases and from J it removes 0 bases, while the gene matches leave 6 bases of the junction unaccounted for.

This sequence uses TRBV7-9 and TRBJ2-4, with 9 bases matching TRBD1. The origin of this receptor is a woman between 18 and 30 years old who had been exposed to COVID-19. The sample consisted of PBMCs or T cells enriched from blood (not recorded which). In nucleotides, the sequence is TGTGCCAGCAGCTTTTGGACAGGGGACCTAGCCAAAAACATTCAGTACTTC. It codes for CASSFWTGDLAKNIQYF.